This TCR beta chain comes out of a study of beta chain features in type 1 diabetes. Study-level points and caveats: Naive, central memory and regulatory TCRB repertoires appeared more similar among patients than healthy donors. The analysis here could not establish whether HLA type shapes TCRB rearrangement. Junctions at VDJ sites from type 1 diabetes patients had fewer insertions and more deletions.

Every isolated RNA sample was fully reverse transcribed, so sequencing captured expressed TCRB transcripts. The assay was immunoSEQ multiplex PCR, and TCRdb's table has in-frame clones only and misses some. The sample consists of over 700,000 clones, 15% to 20% of them appearing once. After removal of 4 bases from V and 5 bases from J, the junction contained 6 bases not matched to a gene. CDR1 is SGHRS, CDR2 YFSETQ, per germline. The CDR3 extends over 14 amino acids. Each of the CD4+ naive, central memory, regulatory and stem cell-like memory populations was sorted via CD45RO/CCR7/CD25/CD127/CD95/CD27. This clone was observed a few times. Its antigen is unknown.

The clonotype originates from a woman in her late teens or twenties in good health. The rearrangement joins TRBV5-1 to TRBJ2-5; TRBD1 matches 9 bases. Sequencing used naive CD4+ T cells from blood. This chain's CDR3 is CASSPGQGLETQYF. Written as DNA, the CDR3 is TGCGCCAGCAGCCCCGGACAGGGGCTGGAGACCCAGTACTTC.